The next 21 T cell receptor beta chains were all read from a single sample in a study of blood T cell repertoires in COVID-19. TCRdb keeps only in-frame clones here, not all; method: immunoSEQ multiplex PCR. The data hold 90,000 to 120,000 clones, with about 86% observed a single time. The sequencing sample was made of PBMCs or T cells enriched from blood (not recorded which). The receptors come from a woman in her 50s who had recovered from COVID-19.

The genes are TRBV30 and TRBJ2-5; 9 bases map to TRBD2. The J segment lost 5 bases and the V segment lost 7 bases, leaving 8 bases of the junction unmatched. Germline CDR1 is GTSNPN and CDR2 is SVGIG (reference sequence). This CDR3 comprises 13 residues. CDR3 bases: TGTGCCTTGCTGGGGCTAGCGGGGGAGACCCAGTACTTC. It codes for CALLGLAGETQYF.

The DNA of the CDR3 is TGCGCCAGCAGCCGGCAGGGGGCCGACACCGGGGAGCTGTTTTTT. Protein product: CASSRQGADTGELFF. The gene calls are TRBV5-1 and TRBJ2-2; TRBD1 agrees at 8 bases. J gave up 3 bases and V 4 bases, and 5 bases lay outside the gene matches. This CDR3 has 15 amino acids. Germline V gene data show CDR1 as SGHRS and CDR2 as YFSETQ.

The CDR3 nucleotides read TGTGCCAGCAGCCCCCGGACAGGGGATGATATGAACACTGAAGCTTTCTTT. This sequence encodes CASSPRTGDDMNTEAFF. The genes are TRBV5-6 and TRBJ1-1, with 9 bases matching TRBD1. This CDR3 spans 17 amino acids. CDR1 and CDR2 (germline): SGHDT, YYEEEE. J lost 0 bases, V lost 4 bases, and 10 bases had no gene match.

The table lists this clone with a count of one. V is TRBV5-1 and J is TRBJ2-2; D unclear. Germline-derived CDR1 and CDR2 are SGHRS and YFSETQ. The germline V and J ends were trimmed by 4 bases and 4 bases, with 17 bases remaining between them. The CDR3 covers 16 residues. The CDR3 here is CASSPPGYGSTGELFF. DNA of the CDR3: TGCGCCAGCAGCCCCCCAGGATACGGCAGCACCGGGGAGCTGTTTTTT.

The chain combines TRBV10-3 with TRBJ1-2; no firm D call. Per germline, CDR1 ENHRY and CDR2 SYGVKD. The CDR3 length is 17 residues. The germline V and J ends were trimmed by 0 bases and 4 bases, with 18 bases remaining between them. The CDR3 bases are TGTGCCATCAGTGAGTCCGCCCAGCGCACGGGGAGCTATGGCTACACCTTC. Translation: CAISESAQRTGSYGYTF.

The chain carries TRBV27 and TRBJ2-7, with TRBD2 matching over 7 bases. The CDR3 spans 13 residues. Trimming at V came to 4 bases and at J to 4 bases, leaving 4 bases not matched to a gene. Germline assignment: CDR1 MNHEY and CDR2 SMNVEV (reference sequence). The CDR3 bases are TGTGCCAGCAGTTGGACTAGTGGATACGAGCAGTACTTC. Translation: CASSWTSGYEQYF.

This chain connects TRBV18 to TRBJ1-2; TRBD1 matches 7 bases. Trimming at V came to 3 bases and at J to 4 bases, leaving 5 bases not matched to a gene. The CDR3 is 14 amino acids. The germline CDR1 and CDR2 sequences are KGHSH and LQKENI. The CDR3 DNA reads as TGTGCCAGCTCACCCAACAGGGGAAGCTATGGCTACACCTTC. The encoded protein is CASSPNRGSYGYTF. The whole variable domain, remainder taken from reference TRBV18 and TRBJ1-2, is NAGVMQNPRHLVRRRGQEARLRCSPMKGHSHVYWYRQLPEEGLKFMVYLQKENIIDESGMPKERFSAEFPKEGPSILRIQQVVRGDSAAYFCASSPNRGSYGYTFGSGTRLTVV.

The J gene is TRBJ2-7, the V gene TRBV27, with D possibly TRBD2 on 7 matching bases. The V gene lost 0 bases and the J gene lost 6 bases, with 15 bases spanning the gap. The germline V gene has CDR1 MNHEY and CDR2 SMNVEV (reference sequence). This CDR3 is 15 amino acids long. Written as DNA, the CDR3 is TGTGCCAGCAGTTTATCGGACCGGGGGGCCCTCGAGCAGTACTTC. Encoded protein: CASSLSDRGALEQYF.

This chain uses TRBV6-5 with TRBJ2-5, with 8 bases fitting TRBD2. V was clipped by 5 bases and J by 5 bases; unmatched bases: 4. The CDR3 extends over 13 amino acids. Germline-derived CDR1 and CDR2 are MNHEY and SVGAGI. The CDR3 DNA reads as TGTGCCAGCAGTCTTCGCGGGGGGGAGACCCAGTACTTC. It codes for CASSLRGGETQYF.

The V gene is TRBV27, the J gene TRBJ2-1; 12 nucleotides align to TRBD2. Trimming removed 5 bases from V and 2 bases from J; junction bases left unmatched: 4. Germline V lookup: CDR1 MNHEY, CDR2 SMNVEV (reference sequence). CDR3 length equals 16 residues. The CDR3 is CASSQTSGGTYNEQFF. The CDR3 region has the DNA TGTGCCAGCAGTCAGACTAGCGGGGGAACCTACAATGAGCAGTTCTTC.

CDR3 residues: CASSYIPRWPQETQYF. CDR3 coding DNA: TGTGCCAGCAGCTATATCCCCAGATGGCCCCAAGAGACCCAGTACTTC. V is TRBV7-9 and J is TRBJ2-5, with D uncertain. Trimming stripped 4 bases from V and 1 base from J, with 16 bases between. The germline gives CDR1 SEHNR, CDR2 FQNEAQ (reference sequence). This CDR3 contains 16 residues.

This rearrangement joins TRBV28 to TRBJ2-3, with 12 nucleotides matching TRBD1. V shed 6 bases, J shed 6 bases, and the junction held 7 bases outside the gene matches. This CDR3 region has 15 residues. Germline V gene lookup returns CDR1 MDHEN and CDR2 SYDVKM. CDR3 nucleotide sequence: TGTGCCAGCAGCCCGGGACAGGGGGCAACGGATACGCAGTATTTT. Encoded protein: CASSPGQGATDTQYF.

In its sample, this clone was seen once. The rearrangement links TRBV20-1 to TRBJ1-4, with 7 bases identical to TRBD1. The germline gives CDR1 DFQATT, CDR2 SNEGSKA (reference sequence). The CDR3 runs 15 residues. Trimming cost V 3 bases and J 0 bases; bases outside gene matches: 4. The CDR3 reads CSASQGGATNEKLFF. The DNA of the CDR3 is TGCAGTGCTAGTCAAGGGGGCGCAACTAATGAAAAACTGTTTTTT.

The chain employs TRBV9 and TRBJ2-3; 12 bases align to TRBD2. The CDR3 loop spans 15 amino acids. CDR1 and CDR2 (germline): SGDLS, YYNGEE. The J segment lost 3 bases and the V segment lost 2 bases, leaving 1 base of the junction unmatched. The CDR3 region has the DNA TGTGCCAGCAGCGTGACTAGCGGGAGTACAGATACGCAGTATTTT. This codes for CASSVTSGSTDTQYF. The variable domain in full, completed from reference TRBV9 and TRBJ2-3, reads DSGVTQTPKHLITATGQRVTLRCSPRSGDLSVYWYQQSLDQGLQFLIQYYNGEERAKGNILERFSAQQFPDLHSELNLSSLELGDSALYFCASSVTSGSTDTQYFGPGTRLTVL.

The chain carries TRBV19 and TRBJ1-1, with 7 bases fitting TRBD1. Germline-derived CDR1 and CDR2 are LNHDA and SQIVND (reference sequence). The CDR3 loop spans 13 amino acids. The V and J ends lost 6 bases and 2 bases, in that order; junction bases with no gene match: 3. CDR3 residues: CASSSGGNTEAFF. The CDR3 DNA reads as TGTGCCAGTAGCTCAGGGGGAAACACTGAAGCTTTCTTT. Based on the CDR3 plus reference TRBV19 and TRBJ1-1, the full variable domain is DGGITQSPKYLFRKEGQNVTLSCEQNLNHDAMYWYRQDPGQGLRLIYYSQIVNDFQKGDIAEGYSVSREKKESFPLTVTSAQKNPTAFYLCASSSGGNTEAFFGQGTRLTVV.

The chain links TRBV14 to TRBJ1-6, with D possibly being TRBD1 (5 bases). This CDR3 comprises 14 residues. Deletions cut 4 bases from V and 11 bases from J, with 15 bases between. Per germline, CDR1 SGHDN and CDR2 FVKESK. The CDR3 nucleotides are TGTGCCAGCAGCCGAGGAGGGACTATGCCACCCCTCCACTTT. Residues: CASSRGGTMPPLHF.

This clone has a handful of counts. The CDR3 sequence is CASSQAGTGYNSPLHF. In DNA, the CDR3 is TGTGCCAGCAGCCAAGCCGGGACAGGGTATAATTCACCCCTCCACTTT. This chain joins TRBV5-4 and TRBJ1-6, with TRBD1 matching over 9 bases. The CDR3 spans 16 residues. Germline CDR1 reads SGHNT; CDR2 reads YYREEE (reference sequence). J lost 4 bases, V lost 4 bases, and 6 bases had no gene match.

This clone was recorded once. The rearrangement uses TRBV3-1 (or the pseudogene TRBV3-2) and TRBJ2-1; 8 bases agree with TRBD2. The CDR3 is 15 amino acids. Germline V lookup: CDR1 LGHDT, CDR2 YNNKEL (reference sequence). J lost 6 bases, V lost 6 bases, and 10 bases had no gene match. The CDR3 nucleotides are TGTGCCAGCAGTCTACCGGATCGGGGGGGCAATGAGCAGTTCTTC. Translating it yields CASSLPDRGGNEQFF.

The chain is built from TRBV19 and TRBJ1-4; D possibly corresponds to TRBD1 (6 bases). Per germline, CDR1 LNHDA and CDR2 SQIVND (reference sequence). This CDR3 has 15 amino acids. Trimming shortened V by 4 bases and J by 0 bases, and 9 bases separated the two germline ends. The CDR3, as DNA: TGTGCCAGTAGTACCCGACAGGCAACTAATGAAAAACTGTTTTTT. Its translation: CASSTRQATNEKLFF.

The rearrangement uses TRBV11-2 and TRBJ1-2; 9 positions agree with TRBD1. The V segment lost 5 bases and the J segment 3 bases; nucleotides outside the gene matches: 7. Looked up from germline, CDR1 is SGHAT and CDR2 is FQNNGV. The CDR3 runs to 15 residues. CDR3 bases: TGTGCCAGCAGCCCCCCCGGGACAGGGCACTATGGCTACACCTTC. Its translation: CASSPPGTGHYGYTF.

J is TRBJ2-7 and V is TRBV3-1 (or the pseudogene TRBV3-2), with D possibly matching TRBD1 (6 bases). The CDR3 runs to 14 residues. Germline-derived CDR1 and CDR2 are LGHDT and YNNKEL (reference sequence). The germline V and J ends were trimmed by 3 bases and 2 bases, with 11 bases remaining between them. Here the CDR3 reads CASSQYTGPYEQYF. The CDR3 DNA reads TGTGCCAGCAGCCAGTACACAGGGCCCTACGAGCAGTACTTC.